These T cell receptor beta chains were read from a single sample in a study of technical replicates of blood from a few donors. Measured with immunoSEQ multiplex PCR; TCRdb has only the in-frame clones, and not every one. This sample has fewer than 85,000 clones, with about 94% found just once. Material: T cells isolated from PBMCs. The receptors were sampled from a human donor in good health. CDR3s include the opening cysteine and the closing phenylalanine or tryptophan. A D gene is named only where the DNA matches it firmly. Some rows mark clone size as missing; the rest say once, few, many or name a class of expanded clone.

>.|TRBJ1-2|TRBV6-1|.
CASSVPRAGGYTF
TGTGCCAGCAGTGTACCACGGGCGGGTGGCTACACCTTC
>.|TRBJ1-1|TRBV5-4|TRBD1
CASSPGQLRNTEAFF
TGTGCCAGCAGCCCGGGACAGTTGAGGAACACTGAAGCTTTCTTT
>.|TRBJ2-7|TRBV6-6|TRBD1
CASSQGAPPASEQYF
TGTGCCAGCAGCCAGGGGGCACCCCCCGCTAGCGAGCAGTACTTC
>.|TRBJ1-6|TRBV10-1|.
CASRKDNYNSPLHF
TGCGCCAGCAGAAAGGACAACTATAATTCACCCCTCCACTTT
>.|TRBJ2-7|TRBV13|TRBD1
CASHPSTGTGTYEQYF
TGTGCCAGCCACCCTAGTACCGGGACAGGGACCTACGAGCAGTACTTC
>.|TRBJ2-7|TRBV2|.
CASSLQGPPMDF
TGTGCCAGCAGCTTACAGGGACCCCCGATGGACTTC
>.|TRBJ2-7|TRBV5-6|TRBD2
CASSLAPGLTYEQYF
TGTGCCAGCAGCTTGGCACCGGGACTAACCTACGAGCAGTACTTC
>.|TRBJ2-5|TRBV5-1|TRBD2
CASRGERELEETQYF
TGCGCCAGCAGGGGGGAGCGGGAGCTCGAAGAGACCCAGTACTTC
>.|TRBJ2-5|TRBV9|TRBD2
CASSVVGLAGGETQYF
TGTGCCAGCAGCGTAGTTGGACTAGCGGGAGGAGAGACCCAGTACTTC
>once|TRBJ2-3|TRBV9|TRBD2
CASSVVAGVTDTQYF
TGTGCCAGCAGCGTAGTAGCGGGGGTCACAGATACGCAGTATTTT
>.|TRBJ2-1|TRBV7-2|TRBD1
CASRLRLETGTVSRGEQFF
TGTGCCAGCAGACTGAGGCTGGAAACCGGGACAGTATCTCGTGGTGAGCAGTTCTTC
>.|TRBJ1-1|TRBV30|TRBD1
CAWSVDRGYTEAFF
TGTGCCTGGAGTGTGGACAGGGGTTACACTGAAGCTTTCTTT
>.|TRBJ1-1|TRBV5-8|.
CASSLSGIDTEAFF
TGTGCCAGCAGCTTGTCGGGAATCGACACTGAAGCTTTCTTT
>.|TRBJ1-5|TRBV5-1|.
CASSLIPSGPQHF
TGCGCCAGCAGCCTAATACCTAGTGGGCCCCAGCATTTT
>.|TRBJ2-2|TRBV10-1|.
CASSGLVGGELFF
TGCGCCAGCAGTGGACTAGTGGGCGGGGAGCTGTTTTTT
>.|TRBJ1-5|TRBV19|.
CASSPRLNQPQHF
TGTGCCAGTAGCCCCCGACTGAATCAGCCCCAGCATTTT
>.|TRBJ2-4|TRBV11-2|.
CASRLAGRGKNIQYF
TGTGCCAGCAGACTTGCCGGCAGGGGCAAAAACATTCAGTACTTC
>.|TRBJ2-7|TRBV4-1|.
CASSVDSSYEQYF
TGCGCCAGCAGCGTTGACAGCTCCTACGAGCAGTACTTC
>once|TRBJ1-1|TRBV7-9|.
CASSGIWGDRSNTEAFF
TGTGCCAGCAGCGGGATCTGGGGGGACCGTTCGAACACTGAAGCTTTCTTT
>once|TRBJ2-1|TRBV28|TRBD2
CASRPGTSGNNEQFF
TGTGCCAGCAGGCCCGGGACTAGCGGGAACAATGAGCAGTTCTTC
>once|TRBJ2-7|TRBV15|.
CATSRDGTRDEQYF
TGTGCCACCAGCAGAGATGGGACACGGGACGAGCAGTACTTC
>.|TRBJ2-5|TRBV9|TRBD2
CASSTTGGAGFQETQYF
TGTGCCAGCAGCACCACGGGAGGAGCGGGGTTTCAAGAGACCCAGTACTTC
>once|TRBJ2-7|TRBV4-1|.
CASSQDILVPYEQYF
TGCGCCAGCAGCCAAGATATACTAGTCCCCTACGAGCAGTACTTC
>.|TRBJ2-7|TRBV5-1|TRBD2
CASSSGLAGGVFYEQYF
TGCGCCAGCAGCTCCGGACTAGCGGGGGGGGTTTTCTACGAGCAGTACTTC
>.|TRBJ2-1|TRBV10-3|TRBD2
CAISRLAGGNEQFF
TGTGCCATCAGTCGACTAGCGGGTGGTAATGAGCAGTTCTTC
>.|TRBJ2-1|TRBV5-1|TRBD2
CASSSNSGRALYNEQFF
TGCGCCAGCAGCAGTAATAGCGGGAGAGCCCTCTACAATGAGCAGTTCTTC
>.|TRBJ2-6|TRBV11-2|.
CASSTTRAGGGSGANVLTF
TGTGCCAGCAGCACAACCAGGGCAGGGGGAGGATCTGGGGCCAACGTCCTGACTTTC
>.|TRBJ2-7|TRBV6-5|TRBD2
CASSYLTSGGSYEQYF
TGTGCCAGCAGTTACCTTACTAGCGGGGGCTCCTACGAGCAGTACTTC
>.|TRBJ1-2|TRBV2|TRBD1
CASSRTGNYGYTF
TGTGCCAGCAGCCGGACAGGGAACTATGGCTACACCTTC
>.|TRBJ2-2|TRBV9|.
CASSPWWSLAGELFF
TGTGCCAGCAGCCCCTGGTGGAGTCTCGCCGGGGAGCTGTTTTTT
>.|TRBJ2-7|TRBV5-8|.
CASSLATQRAYEQYF
TGTGCCAGCAGCTTGGCTACCCAACGTGCCTACGAGCAGTACTTC
>.|TRBJ2-2|TRBV7-9|.
CASSYSGNTGELFF
TGTGCCAGCAGCTATAGCGGGAACACCGGGGAGCTGTTTTTT
>.|TRBJ1-3|TRBV6-6|.
CASLDEGNTIYF
TGTGCCAGTCTAGATGAGGGAAACACCATATATTTT
>.|TRBJ1-5|TRBV4-1|TRBD1
CASSQESGQGHQPQHF
TGCGCCAGCAGCCAAGAAAGCGGACAGGGCCATCAGCCCCAGCATTTT
>.|TRBJ2-1|TRBV6-5|.
CASSPEHSYNEQFF
TGTGCCAGCAGTCCAGAGCACAGCTACAATGAGCAGTTCTTC
>.|TRBJ1-1|TRBV10-1|.
CASSERTVNTEAFF
TGCGCCAGCAGTGAGAGGACAGTGAACACTGAAGCTTTCTTT
>.|TRBJ2-5|TRBV2|TRBD2
CASSGALAGGRETQYF
TGTGCCAGCAGTGGGGCTTTAGCGGGAGGTCGAGAGACCCAGTACTTC